The 4 T cell receptor beta chains presented below share a single source sample, sequenced in a study of T cell repertoires in cytomegalovirus infection. MiXCR, applied by TCRdb to the reads, yields one record per CDR3 protein. Among a few hundred thousand distinct CDR3 sequences, 15% to 20% were seen once, and the ten largest hold around 12%. Sequences were obtained from PBMCs. These receptors all stem from a human donor in good health (CMV status not recorded). Some clones in this sample may be carry-over from other donors' samples.

The rearrangement links TRBV5-4 to TRBJ2-1, with 7 bases identical to TRBD1. Germline CDR1 reads SGHNT; CDR2 reads YYREEE (reference sequence). J lost 5 bases, V lost 4 bases, and 9 bases had no gene match. The CDR3 totals 15 residues. The CDR3 reads CASSRRQGRDNEQFF. CDR3 bases: TGTGCCAGCAGCCGTCGACAGGGACGGGACAATGAGCAGTTCTTC.

This clonotype was found a few times. The rearrangement joins TRBV29-1 to TRBJ1-1, with no clear D. Germline CDR1 is SQVTM and CDR2 is ANQGSEA. The CDR3 runs 13 residues. V was pared by 3 bases and J by 1 base, with 9 bases between. Here the CDR3 DNA reads TGCAGCGTTGAGAGGAGGCAGAACACTGAAGCTTTCTTT. It codes for CSVERRQNTEAFF. Based on the CDR3 plus reference TRBV29-1 and TRBJ1-1, the full variable domain is SAVISQKPSRDICQRGTSLTIQCQVDSQVTMMFWYRQQPGQSLTLIATANQGSEATYESGFVIDKFPISRPNLTFSTLTVSNMSPEDSSIYLCSVERRQNTEAFFGQGTRLTVV.

This clonotype has at least ten counts. The chain uses TRBV20-1 and TRBJ2-2, with 11 bases lining up with TRBD2. Looked up from germline, CDR1 is DFQATT and CDR2 is SNEGSKA (reference sequence). The CDR3 totals 16 residues. The ends lost 1 base at V and 8 bases at J; junction bases unmatched: 9. The CDR3 sequence is CSARVGGLAASGELFF. The DNA of the CDR3 is TGCAGTGCTAGAGTGGGGGGACTAGCGGCCTCAGGGGAGCTGTTTTTT.

The chain carries TRBV20-1 and TRBJ1-3; a possible D gene is TRBD1 (5 bases). V dropped 5 bases and J dropped 9 bases, with 14 bases sitting between them. Germline V gene data show CDR1 as DFQATT and CDR2 as SNEGSKA (reference sequence). This CDR3 has 12 amino acids. As DNA, the CDR3 is TGCAGTGCTGTCCAGGGCCGCGGCACCATATATTTT. Its translation is CSAVQGRGTIYF.